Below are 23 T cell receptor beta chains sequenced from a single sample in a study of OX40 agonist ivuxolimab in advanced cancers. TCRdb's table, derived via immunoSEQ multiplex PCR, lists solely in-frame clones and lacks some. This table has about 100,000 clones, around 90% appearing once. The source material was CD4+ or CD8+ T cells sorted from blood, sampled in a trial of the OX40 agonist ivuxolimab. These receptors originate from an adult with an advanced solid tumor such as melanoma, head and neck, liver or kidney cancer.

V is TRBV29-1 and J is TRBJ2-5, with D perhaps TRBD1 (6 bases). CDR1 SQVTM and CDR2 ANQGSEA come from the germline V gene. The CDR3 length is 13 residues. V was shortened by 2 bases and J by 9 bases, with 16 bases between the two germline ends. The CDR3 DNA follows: TGCAGCGTTGAATTCCACGGGAAGGGGGCCCAGTACTTC. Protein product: CSVEFHGKGAQYF. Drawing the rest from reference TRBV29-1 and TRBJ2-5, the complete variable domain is SAVISQKPSRDICQRGTSLTIQCQVDSQVTMMFWYRQQPGQSLTLIATANQGSEATYESGFVIDKFPISRPNLTFSTLTVSNMSPEDSSIYLCSVEFHGKGAQYFGPGTRLLVL.

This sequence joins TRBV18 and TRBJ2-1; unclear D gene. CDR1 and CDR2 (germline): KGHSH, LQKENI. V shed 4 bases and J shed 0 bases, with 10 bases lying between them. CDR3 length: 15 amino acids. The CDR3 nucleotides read TGTGCCAGCTCACTACACTGGAGCTCCTACAATGAGCAGTTCTTC. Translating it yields CASSLHWSSYNEQFF.

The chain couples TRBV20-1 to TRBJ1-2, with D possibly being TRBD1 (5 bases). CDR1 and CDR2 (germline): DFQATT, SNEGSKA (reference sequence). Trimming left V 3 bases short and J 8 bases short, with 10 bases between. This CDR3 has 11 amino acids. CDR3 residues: CSASIGGGYTF. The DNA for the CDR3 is TGCAGTGCTAGTATCGGGGGGGGCTACACCTTC.

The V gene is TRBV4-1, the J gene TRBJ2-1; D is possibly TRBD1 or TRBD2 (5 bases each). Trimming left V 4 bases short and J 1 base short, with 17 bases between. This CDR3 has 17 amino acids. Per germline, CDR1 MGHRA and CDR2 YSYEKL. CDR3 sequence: CASSRGGLVPSYNEQFF. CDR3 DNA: TGCGCCAGCAGCCGGGGCGGACTGGTCCCATCCTACAATGAGCAGTTCTTC.

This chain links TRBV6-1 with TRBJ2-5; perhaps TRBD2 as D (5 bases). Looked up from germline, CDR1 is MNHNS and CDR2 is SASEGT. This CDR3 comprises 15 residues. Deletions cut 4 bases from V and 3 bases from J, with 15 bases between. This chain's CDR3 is CASSVRSSGEETQYF. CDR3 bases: TGTGCCAGCAGTGTTCGGTCGAGCGGTGAAGAGACCCAGTACTTC.

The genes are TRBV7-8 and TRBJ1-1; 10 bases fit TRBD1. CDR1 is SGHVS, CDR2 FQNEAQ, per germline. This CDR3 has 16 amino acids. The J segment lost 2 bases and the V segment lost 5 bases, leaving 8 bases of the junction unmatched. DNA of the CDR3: TGTGCCAGCAGCACCCGGGACAGGGGTCCTAACACTGAAGCTTTCTTT. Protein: CASSTRDRGPNTEAFF.

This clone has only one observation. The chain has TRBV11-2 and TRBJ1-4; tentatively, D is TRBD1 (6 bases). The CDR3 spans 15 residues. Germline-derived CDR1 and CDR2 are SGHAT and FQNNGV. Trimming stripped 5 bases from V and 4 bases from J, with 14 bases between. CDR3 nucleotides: TGTGCCAGCAGCACAGGGCCTCGGAATAATGAAAAACTGTTTTTT. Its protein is CASSTGPRNNEKLFF.

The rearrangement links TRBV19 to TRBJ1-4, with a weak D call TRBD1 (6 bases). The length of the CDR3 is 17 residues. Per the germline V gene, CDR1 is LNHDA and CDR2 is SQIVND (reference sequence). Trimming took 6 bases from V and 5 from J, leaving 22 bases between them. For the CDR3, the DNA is TGTGCCAGTAGGACGAGCTGGGGAGGGGGGCCCAATGAAAAACTGTTTTTT. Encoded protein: CASRTSWGGGPNEKLFF.

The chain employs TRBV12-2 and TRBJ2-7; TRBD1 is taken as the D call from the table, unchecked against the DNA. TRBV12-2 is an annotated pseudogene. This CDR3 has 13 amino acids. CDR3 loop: CASQGRVSHEQYF. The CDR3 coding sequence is TGTGCAAGTCAGGGCAGGGTCTCCCACGAGCAGTACTTC.

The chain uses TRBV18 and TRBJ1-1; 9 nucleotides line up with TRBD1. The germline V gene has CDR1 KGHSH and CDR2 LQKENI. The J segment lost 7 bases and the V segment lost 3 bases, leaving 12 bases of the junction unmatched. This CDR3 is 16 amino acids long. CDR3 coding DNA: TGTGCCAGCTCACCGGAACAGGGGGCCTACTCGAGTGAAGCTTTCTTT. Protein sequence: CASSPEQGAYSSEAFF.

The CDR3: CASSPSGAQETQYF. CDR3 coding DNA: TGTGCCAGCTCGCCTTCGGGAGCCCAAGAGACCCAGTACTTC. The genes are TRBV18 and TRBJ2-5, with TRBD2 as a possible D gene (6 bases). The CDR3 loop spans 14 amino acids. Germline CDR1 is KGHSH and CDR2 is LQKENI. V was trimmed by 6 bases and J by 1 base, leaving 12 bases between them.

CDR3 sequence (DNA): TGTGCCAGCTCACAAACCCTTGGAGAGAGCTCTGGAAACACCATATATTTT. Its translation: CASSQTLGESSGNTIYF. The chain has TRBV18 and TRBJ1-3; D gene unclear. Germline CDR1 and CDR2: KGHSH and LQKENI. The CDR3 spans 17 residues. V lost 4 bases to trimming and J lost 0 bases, with 16 bases between them.

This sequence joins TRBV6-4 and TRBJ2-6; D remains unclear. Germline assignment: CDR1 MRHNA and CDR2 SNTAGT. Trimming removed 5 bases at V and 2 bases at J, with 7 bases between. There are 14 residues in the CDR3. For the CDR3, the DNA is TGTGCCAGCAGTAGTGGAACTGGGGCCAACGTCCTGACTTTC. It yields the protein CASSSGTGANVLTF.

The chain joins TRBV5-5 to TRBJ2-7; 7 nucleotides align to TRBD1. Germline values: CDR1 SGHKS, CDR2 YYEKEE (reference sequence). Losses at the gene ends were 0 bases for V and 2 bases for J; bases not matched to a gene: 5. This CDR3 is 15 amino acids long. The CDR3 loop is CASSLVQGVTYEQYF. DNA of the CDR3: TGTGCCAGCAGCTTGGTTCAGGGGGTAACCTACGAGCAGTACTTC.

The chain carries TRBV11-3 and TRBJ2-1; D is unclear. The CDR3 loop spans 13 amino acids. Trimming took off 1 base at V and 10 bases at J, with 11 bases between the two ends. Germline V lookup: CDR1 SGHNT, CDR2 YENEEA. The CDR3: CASSLGGRNEQFF. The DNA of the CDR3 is TGTGCCAGCAGCTTAGGTGGTAGGAACGAGCAGTTCTTC.

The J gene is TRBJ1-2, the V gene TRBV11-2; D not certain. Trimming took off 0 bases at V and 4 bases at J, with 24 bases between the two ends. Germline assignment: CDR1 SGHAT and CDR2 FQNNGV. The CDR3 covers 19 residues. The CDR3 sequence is CASSLDWVDLKALFYGYTF. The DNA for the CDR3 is TGTGCCAGCAGCTTAGATTGGGTGGATCTTAAAGCTCTGTTCTATGGCTACACCTTC.

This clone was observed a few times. Here the CDR3 DNA reads TGTGCCAGCAGCCCCCCCGGGACAGGGCGATATGGCTACACCTTC. As protein: CASSPPGTGRYGYTF. V gene TRBV6-5 combines with J gene TRBJ1-2, with TRBD1 matching over 9 bases. The V gene end was trimmed by 6 bases and the J gene end by 5 bases; junction bases not matched to a gene: 10. CDR1 is MNHEY, CDR2 SVGAGI, per germline. The length of the CDR3 is 15 residues.

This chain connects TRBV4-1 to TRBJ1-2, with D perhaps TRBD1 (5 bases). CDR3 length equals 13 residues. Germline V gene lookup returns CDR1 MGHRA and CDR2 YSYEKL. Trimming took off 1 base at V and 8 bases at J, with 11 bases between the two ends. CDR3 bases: TGCGCCAGCAGCCAAGGGTACAGGTTCGGCTACACCTTC. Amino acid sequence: CASSQGYRFGYTF.

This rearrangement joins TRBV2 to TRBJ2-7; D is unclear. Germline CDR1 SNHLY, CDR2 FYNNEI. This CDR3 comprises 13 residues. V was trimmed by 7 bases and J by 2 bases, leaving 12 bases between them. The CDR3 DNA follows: TGTGCCAGCATGGACGGTGTGGCCTACGAGCAGTACTTC. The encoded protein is CASMDGVAYEQYF. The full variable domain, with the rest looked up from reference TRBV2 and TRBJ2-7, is EPEVTQTPSHQVTQMGQEVILRCVPISNHLYFYWYRQILGQKVEFLVSFYNNEISEKSEIFDDQFSVERPDGSNFTLKIRSTKLEDSAMYFCASMDGVAYEQYFGPGTRLTVT.

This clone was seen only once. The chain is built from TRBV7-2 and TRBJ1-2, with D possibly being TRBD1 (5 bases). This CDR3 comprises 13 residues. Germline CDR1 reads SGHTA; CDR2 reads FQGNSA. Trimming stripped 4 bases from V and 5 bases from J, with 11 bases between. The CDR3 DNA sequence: TGTGCCAGCAGCTATAGTAAGGGGTATGGCTACACCTTC. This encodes CASSYSKGYGYTF.

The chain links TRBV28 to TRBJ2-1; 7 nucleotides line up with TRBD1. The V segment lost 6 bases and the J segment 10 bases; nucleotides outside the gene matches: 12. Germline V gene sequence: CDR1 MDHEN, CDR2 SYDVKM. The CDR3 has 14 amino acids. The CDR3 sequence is CASSDQTGSREQFF. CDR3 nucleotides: TGTGCCAGCAGCGACCAGACAGGGTCACGGGAGCAGTTCTTC.

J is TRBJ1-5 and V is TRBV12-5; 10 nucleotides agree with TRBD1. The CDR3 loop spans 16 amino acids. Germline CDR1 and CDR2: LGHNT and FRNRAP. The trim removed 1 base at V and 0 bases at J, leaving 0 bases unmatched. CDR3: CASGLGTGGSNQPQHF. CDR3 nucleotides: TGTGCTAGTGGTTTGGGGACAGGGGGTAGCAATCAGCCCCAGCATTTT.

The CDR3 is CASSPRDRVHEQYF. The CDR3 DNA reads as TGTGCCAGCAGCCCCCGGGACAGGGTCCACGAGCAGTACTTC. This chain joins TRBV14 and TRBJ2-7; 9 nucleotides agree with TRBD1. CDR3 length equals 14 residues. J lost 5 bases, V lost 4 bases, and 6 bases had no gene match. From germline, CDR1 is SGHDN and CDR2 FVKESK.